This T cell receptor (beta chain) stems from a study of T cell repertoires in cytomegalovirus infection. At the level of the study: As its CMV epitopes, the study selected recently identified HLA-C-restricted and well-studied HLA-B-restricted targets. Public TCR beta signatures provided an indication of both CMV infection and a matching HLA type. Findings of the study overall: Individuals carrying CMV plus the relevant HLA were identified by cumulative frequency of public TCR beta families. Across the ex vivo response, the dominant clonotypes were HLA-C-restricted CMV-specific TCR beta clonotypes.

This clonotype was seen more than once but under ten times. Its specificity is not known. Germline V lookup: CDR1 SGDLS, CDR2 YYNGEE. V dropped 3 bases and J dropped 0 bases, with 16 bases sitting between them. The CDR3 contains 18 residues. TCRdb redid the calling of the reads with MiXCR, one entry per CDR3 protein. There are some 320,000 distinct CDR3 sequences in the sample; almost 30% occur only once, and around 19% lies in the top ten. The source material was cultured PBMCs, sampled from culture after CMV antigen stimulation. The chain carries TRBV9 and TRBJ2-6; D may be TRBD2 (6 bases). The source is a human donor in good health (CMV status not recorded). Some clones in this sample may be carry-over from other donors' samples. In nucleotides, the CDR3 is TGTGCCAGCAGCGACCCGGGGACTTCCAACTCTGGGGCCAACGTCCTGACTTTC. It codes for CASSDPGTSNSGANVLTF.